This TCR beta chain was recorded in a study of shared clonotypes between healthy human individuals. Investigators spread the genomic DNA of each subset evenly over several immunoSEQ plates. Measured with immunoSEQ multiplex PCR; TCRdb has only the in-frame clones, and not every one. Of more than 600,000 clones in the sample, approximately 90% are singletons; the top ten hold 24%. Positive CCR7 selection of CD45RO-negative cells yielded the naive CD8 cells, and terminally differentiated effector memory CD45RA+ cells were excluded. Every donor was a Caucasian adult from Nashville, Tennessee. V was cut by 0 bases and J by 4 bases, with 13 bases left in between. This CDR3 has 15 amino acids. CDR1 is MNHNS and CDR2 is SASEGT in the germline V gene.

This receptor was taken from a man aged 25-45 years in good health. The V gene is TRBV6-1, the J gene TRBJ2-7; D is undetermined. The sequencing input was naive CD8+ T cells sorted from blood. The CDR3 region has the DNA TGTGCCAGCAGTGAAGCGGTGTTCCTCGCGTACGAGCAGTACTTC. Residues: CASSEAVFLAYEQYF.